The rows below give T cell receptor beta chains drawn from one sample of a study of T-cell memory formation after mild COVID-19. A single record per CDR3 protein comes from TCRdb applying MiXCR to the 5' RACE reads. The sample records over 150,000 distinct CDR3 sequences, roughly a fifth being singletons. The specimen sequenced was PBMCs or a T cell subset sorted from them (not recorded which). The receptors here all came from an adult woman who had mild COVID-19 (a few samples of this study predate the infection). Cell type and time point are not known. Both conserved end residues are part of each CDR3. The D gene is left open where the match is weak. Some rows mark clone size as missing; the rest say once, few, many or name a class of expanded clone.

cdr3_length	j_call	v_call	clone_size	d_call	cdr3_aa	cdr3_nt
14	TRBJ2-1	TRBV11-2	NA	NA	CASSPLSFYNEQFF	TGTGCCAGCAGCCCCCTCTCATTCTACAATGAGCAGTTCTTC
14	TRBJ1-2	TRBV7-9	NA	NA	CASSPPLNPDGYTF	TGTGCCAGCAGCCCCCCCCTTAACCCGGATGGCTACACCTTC
15	TRBJ2-5	TRBV27	few	NA	CASSLFMGYQETQYF	TGTGCCAGCAGTTTATTTATGGGGTACCAAGAGACCCAGTACTTC
14	TRBJ2-1	TRBV9	NA	NA	CASSVRLAGNEQFF	TGTGCCAGCAGCGTCAGGCTAGCTGGCAATGAGCAGTTCTTC
14	TRBJ2-7	TRBV7-9	NA	NA	CASSLSGMPYEQYF	TGTGCCAGCAGCCTGTCGGGGATGCCCTACGAGCAGTACTTC
16	TRBJ2-1	TRBV6-1	NA	TRBD2	CASRDPSGGPSDEQFF	TGTGCCAGCAGGGATCCTTCGGGAGGGCCTTCCGATGAGCAGTTCTTC
14	TRBJ2-1	TRBV29-1	NA	TRBD2	CSVEAAGGRAEQFF	TGCAGCGTTGAAGCCGCGGGAGGGCGGGCTGAGCAGTTCTTC
12	TRBJ1-1	TRBV13	many	NA	CASSLSGTGAFF	TGTGCCAGCAGCCTATCAGGGACCGGTGCTTTCTTT
18	TRBJ2-1	TRBV7-9	many	TRBD2	CASSFPQASGERGNEQFF	TGTGCCAGCAGCTTCCCCCAGGCTAGCGGGGAGCGGGGGAATGAGCAGTTCTTC
14	TRBJ2-1	TRBV6-2/TRBV6-3	NA	NA	CASSYSPGYNEQFF	TGTGCCAGCAGTTACTCGCCCGGGTACAATGAGCAGTTCTTC
16	TRBJ2-3	TRBV7-9	few	TRBD2	CASSSRTSGSTDTQYF	TGTGCCAGCAGCTCCCGGACTAGCGGTAGCACAGATACGCAGTATTTT